This entry features one T cell receptor (beta chain) sequence. Its target is not known. An end of the junction does not agree with germline; a read error may underlie this. The CDR3 runs to 11 residues. CDR1 GTSNPN and CDR2 SVGIG come from the germline V gene (reference sequence). Amplified regions were TCR beta CDR3 sequences from RNA transcripts. In the first-round RT-PCR of the TCR CDR3, the HTBI primer set was used. Each CDR3 protein is one row after TCRdb ran MiXCR on the multiplex PCR reads. The sample includes a few hundred thousand distinct CDR3 sequences, approximately 22% of them seen just once. These data come from a study of T cells in Graves' hyperthyroidism and ophthalmopathy. Study-level findings and limits: Ophthalmopathy stood apart from stable hyperthyroidism in a 13 V-J model.

Stable Graves' hyperthyroidism meant no ophthalmopathy progression within 18 months. These patients, aged 18 to 65, had recently diagnosed hyperthyroidism lasting under 2 months. Clinical symptoms, serum thyroxine, TRAb, thyroid ultrasound and orbital computed tomography established diagnosis. This clonotype originated in a woman between 50 and 59 years old with Graves' hyperthyroidism. The chain links TRBV30 to TRBJ1-2, with D tentatively TRBD1 (6 bases). Sequenced sample: blood. The CDR3 DNA follows: TGTGCCTGGACGGACAGAGCTGGCTGCACCTTC. It translates to CAWTDRAGCTF.